What follows are 11 T cell receptor beta chains derived from one specimen sequenced in a study of T cell responses to AZD1222 COVID-19 vaccine. The protocol was immunoSEQ multiplex PCR, while the TCRdb copy is restricted to in-frame clones and leaves out a portion. The table has about 100,000 clones, approximately 88% seen once. The material sequenced was peripheral blood, taken on day 0 of AZD1222 vaccination. These receptors were obtained from an adult in good health.

The rearrangement joins TRBV6-6 to TRBJ1-6; D call uncertain. The CDR3 is 14 amino acids. V dropped 0 bases and J dropped 7 bases, with 7 bases sitting between them. Germline CDR1 reads MNHNY; CDR2 reads SVGAGI (reference sequence). The chain's CDR3 is CASSYSGPNSPLHF. DNA of the CDR3: TGTGCCAGCAGTTACTCTGGTCCCAATTCACCCCTCCACTTT.

The chain has TRBV11-3 and TRBJ1-3, with a tentative D call TRBD1 (5 bases). CDR1 and CDR2 (germline): SGHNT, YENEEA. The germline V and J ends were trimmed by 5 bases and 0 bases, with 14 bases remaining between them. The CDR3 length is 16 residues. CDR3 bases: TGTGCCAGCAGCCCCTACGACAGTTACTCTGGAAACACCATATATTTT. This gives the protein CASSPYDSYSGNTIYF.

This rearrangement joins TRBV9 to TRBJ1-1; TRBD1 might be the D (5 bases). Germline loops: CDR1 SGDLS, CDR2 YYNGEE. The V gene lost 2 bases and the J gene lost 1 base, with 12 bases spanning the gap. The CDR3 loop spans 15 amino acids. Here the CDR3 reads CASSVGGRGNTEAFF. Here the CDR3 DNA reads TGTGCCAGCAGCGTCGGTGGAAGGGGGAACACTGAAGCTTTCTTT.

The rearrangement joins TRBV15 to TRBJ2-3; possible D gene TRBD1, 6 bases. The CDR3 is made up of 12 amino acids. V lost 8 bases, J lost 2 bases, and 8 bases lay in between. Per germline, CDR1 LNHNV and CDR2 YYDKDF (reference sequence). The CDR3 here is CATRQDTDTQYF. The CDR3 region has the DNA TGTGCCACCCGACAGGACACAGATACGCAGTATTTT. Based on the CDR3 plus reference TRBV15 and TRBJ2-3, the full variable domain is DAMVIQNPRYQVTQFGKPVTLSCSQTLNHNVMYWYQQKSSQAPKLLFHYYDKDFNNEADTPDNFQSRRPNTSFCFLDIRSPGLGDTAMYLCATRQDTDTQYFGPGTRLTVL.

The chain uses TRBV5-6 and TRBJ1-1; weak D call: TRBD1 (5 bases). The CDR3 has 14 amino acids. Germline V lookup: CDR1 SGHDT, CDR2 YYEEEE. Trimming pared 4 bases from V and 1 base from J, leaving 11 bases between. This chain's CDR3 is CASSGLTANTEAFF. CDR3 DNA: TGTGCCAGCAGCGGATTGACAGCGAACACTGAAGCTTTCTTT.

The rearrangement uses TRBV5-3 and TRBJ2-2; a possible D gene is TRBD1 (5 bases). TRBV5-3 is annotated as an ORF whose role is uncertain. This CDR3 comprises 16 residues. V gave up 0 bases and J gave up 4 bases, with 13 bases separating them. CDR3 coding DNA: TGTGCCAGAAGCTTGGTCTTGTCAGGGCCCACCGGGGAGCTGTTTTTT. This encodes CARSLVLSGPTGELFF.

This sequence joins TRBV18 and TRBJ1-1; TRBD1 agrees at 11 bases. Germline lookup yields CDR1 KGHSH and CDR2 LQKENI. This CDR3 is built from 15 residues. The V and J ends lost 3 bases and 5 bases, in that order; junction bases with no gene match: 5. CDR3: CASSPDRGRRTEAFF. The CDR3 nucleotides are TGTGCCAGCTCACCGGACAGGGGGCGGAGGACTGAAGCTTTCTTT. The full variable domain, in which reference TRBV18 and TRBJ1-1 provide the parts outside the CDR3, is NAGVMQNPRHLVRRRGQEARLRCSPMKGHSHVYWYRQLPEEGLKFMVYLQKENIIDESGMPKERFSAEFPKEGPSILRIQQVVRGDSAAYFCASSPDRGRRTEAFFGQGTRLTVV.

The chain couples TRBV6-5 to TRBJ2-7; tentatively, D is TRBD1 (6 bases). Trimming took 10 bases from V and 3 from J, leaving 16 bases between them. This CDR3 region has 13 residues. Germline assignment: CDR1 MNHEY and CDR2 SVGAGI. CDR3 bases: TGTGCCACCCGGGCAGGGGCGGTCTACGAGCAGTACTTC. Protein: CATRAGAVYEQYF.

The chain carries TRBV5-1 and TRBJ2-1, with a weak D call TRBD2 (7 bases). This CDR3 contains 18 residues. CDR1 and CDR2 (germline): SGHRS, YFSETQ. Trimming removed 4 bases from V and 8 bases from J, with 28 bases in between. The CDR3 loop is CASSVQGPAAGFSDEQFF. CDR3 sequence (DNA): TGCGCCAGCAGCGTCCAGGGGCCGGCAGCGGGATTTTCCGATGAGCAGTTCTTC.

V is TRBV18 and J is TRBJ2-7, with a tentative D call TRBD1 (6 bases). This CDR3 contains 14 residues. V was cut by 3 bases and J by 6 bases, with 15 bases left in between. Germline CDR1 KGHSH, CDR2 LQKENI. CDR3 amino acids: CASSPPDSVPEQYF. As DNA, the CDR3 is TGTGCCAGCTCACCCCCGGACAGCGTCCCCGAGCAGTACTTC. Full variable domain (missing parts from reference TRBV18 and TRBJ2-7): NAGVMQNPRHLVRRRGQEARLRCSPMKGHSHVYWYRQLPEEGLKFMVYLQKENIIDESGMPKERFSAEFPKEGPSILRIQQVVRGDSAAYFCASSPPDSVPEQYFGPGTRLTVT.

This chain connects TRBV19 to TRBJ1-1; perhaps TRBD1 as D (6 bases). Trimming stripped 5 bases from V and 12 bases from J, with 22 bases between. Germline loops: CDR1 LNHDA, CDR2 SQIVND (reference sequence). This CDR3 spans 14 amino acids. CDR3 in amino acids: CASSQTGTSIGTFF. CDR3 DNA: TGTGCCAGTAGTCAAACCGGGACATCTATAGGGACTTTCTTT.